The 6 T cell receptor beta chains below all came from one sample that was sequenced in a study of cytomegalovirus exposure and HLA in healthy donors. Both 60 Vbeta primers and 13 Jbeta primers went into the PCR. The protocol was immunoSEQ multiplex PCR, while the TCRdb copy is restricted to in-frame clones and leaves out a portion. The table includes roughly 170,000 clones, about four fifths detected once. The sample comprised PBMCs. The receptors shown here come from a man under 40 in good health and CMV-seropositive.

The chain recombines TRBV19 with TRBJ2-3; weak D call: TRBD2 (6 bases). V lost 3 bases to trimming and J lost 2 bases, with 12 bases between them. This CDR3 contains 15 residues. CDR1 and CDR2 from the germline V gene are LNHDA and SQIVND (reference sequence). CDR3 coding DNA: TGTGCCAGTAGTATCCCCGGGGGTCCCACAGATACGCAGTATTTT. Its protein is CASSIPGGPTDTQYF.

This chain uses TRBV27 with TRBJ1-1; TRBD1 matches at 11 bases. Germline CDR1 MNHEY, CDR2 SMNVEV (reference sequence). V lost 5 bases to trimming and J lost 4 bases; unmatched junction nucleotides: 6. The CDR3 spans 15 residues. The CDR3 bases are TGTGCCAGCAGTGACGGGACAGGGGGATTCACTGAAGCTTTCTTT. This sequence encodes CASSDGTGGFTEAFF.

The J gene is TRBJ2-1, the V gene TRBV7-7; the D gene is possibly TRBD1 (6 bases). Trimming took 6 bases from V and 4 from J, leaving 19 bases between them. This CDR3 has 16 amino acids. The V gene's germline CDR1 is SSHAT and CDR2 FNYEAQ (reference sequence). The CDR3 is CASSSKAGTPYNEQFF. The DNA of the CDR3 is TGTGCCAGCAGTTCAAAAGCCGGGACACCGTACAATGAGCAGTTCTTC.

The chain carries TRBV9 and TRBJ2-7, with 7 bases lining up with TRBD2. V lost 5 bases, J lost 1 base, and 6 bases stayed unmatched. CDR1 is SGDLS and CDR2 is YYNGEE in the germline V gene. There are 14 residues in the CDR3. CDR3: CASSQSGLSYEQYF. The CDR3 DNA follows: TGTGCCAGCAGTCAGTCGGGACTATCCTACGAGCAGTACTTC.

The rearrangement links TRBV18 to TRBJ1-5, with 8 positions matching TRBD1. CDR3 length: 19 residues. Unmatched junction bases numbered 15, after V lost 4 bases and J lost 1 base. Germline V CDR1 and CDR2: KGHSH, LQKENI. The CDR3 nucleotides are TGTGCCAGCTCACGAAAGGCTGGACAGGGAACCCAAAGCAATCAGCCCCAGCATTTT. It yields the protein CASSRKAGQGTQSNQPQHF.

This chain joins TRBV4-2 and TRBJ2-1, with TRBD1 matching over 10 bases. The J segment lost 5 bases and the V segment lost 1 base, leaving 8 bases of the junction unmatched. The CDR3 length is 17 residues. Germline assignment: CDR1 LGHNA and CDR2 YNFKEQ. The chain's CDR3 is CASSQGLTGGADNEQFF. The CDR3 DNA sequence: TGTGCCAGCAGCCAAGGCCTGACAGGGGGCGCGGACAATGAGCAGTTCTTC.